The 18 T cell receptor beta chains presented below share a single source sample, sequenced in a study of T cells after yellow fever vaccination. TCRdb re-analysed the 5' RACE reads in MiXCR, keeping a single row per CDR3 protein. The table has some 350,000 distinct CDR3 sequences, 3% to 4.5% seen once. The input for sequencing was PBMCs, taken 5 days after the yellow fever booster vaccination. All receptors come from a man younger than 30 who received the YFV17D yellow fever vaccine.

A few counts support this clonotype. The CDR3 DNA follows: TGTGCCAGCAGCCCCAGGCAGGGTTGGGAGCAGTTCTTC. Translation gives CASSPRQGWEQFF. The J gene is TRBJ2-1, the V gene TRBV5-4, with D maybe TRBD1 (5 bases). Trimming left V 4 bases short and J 10 bases short, with 15 bases between. Germline lookup yields CDR1 SGHNT and CDR2 YYREEE (reference sequence). CDR3 length: 13 residues.

This clonotype has ten or more counts. The chain couples TRBV5-1 to TRBJ2-1, with D possibly TRBD1 on 5 matching bases. Germline V gene sequence: CDR1 SGHRS, CDR2 YFSETQ. Trimming removed 2 bases at V and 4 bases at J, with 7 bases between. The CDR3 extends over 13 amino acids. CDR3 sequence: CASSFGQYNEQFF. The DNA for the CDR3 is TGCGCCAGCAGCTTCGGACAATACAATGAGCAGTTCTTC. The complete variable domain, with remaining parts taken from reference TRBV5-1 and TRBJ2-1, reads KAGVTQTPRYLIKTRGQQVTLSCSPISGHRSVSWYQQTPGQGLQFLFEYFSETQRNKGNFPGRFSGRQFSNSRSEMNVSTLELGDSALYLCASSFGQYNEQFFGPGTRLTVL.

In its sample, this clonotype was seen many times. The V and J genes are TRBV21-1 and TRBJ2-5. TRBV21-1 is a pseudogene. CDR3 size: 14 residues. CDR3: CASSTWIAGETQYF. The CDR3 DNA reads as TGTGCCAGCAGCACATGGATAGCCGGTGAGACCCAGTACTTC.

This clonotype showed up many times. The rearrangement joins TRBV7-2 to TRBJ2-1; 7 positions agree with TRBD2. V shed 5 bases and J 8 bases; nucleotides not matched to a gene: 12. The CDR3 runs to 15 residues. From germline, CDR1 is SGHTA and CDR2 FQGNSA. In nucleotides, the CDR3 is TGTGCCAGCAGCAAGTGGGGAGGGCAAAGCGATGAGCAGTTCTTC. Translated: CASSKWGGQSDEQFF.

This clonotype has a count of ten or more. The V call is TRBV5-1, the J call TRBJ2-7; D possibly uses TRBD1 or TRBD2 (6 bases each). Trimming stripped 4 bases from V and 6 bases from J, with 23 bases between. The length of the CDR3 is 16 residues. Germline V gene lookup returns CDR1 SGHRS and CDR2 YFSETQ. The CDR3 bases are TGCGCCAGCAGCCCCCAGCCCCAGGGGATGGGAGGCGAGCAGTACTTC. As protein: CASSPQPQGMGGEQYF.

This clonotype was counted ten times or more. The CDR3 loop reads CASSQEWRGSGNTIYF. CDR3 nucleotides: TGCGCCAGCAGCCAAGAATGGCGGGGTTCTGGAAACACCATATATTTT. The chain recombines TRBV4-3 with TRBJ1-3; D call uncertain. Germline lookup yields CDR1 LGHNA and CDR2 YSLEER. The CDR3 is 16 amino acids. Trimming shortened V by 0 bases and J by 1 base, and 10 bases separated the two germline ends.

This clonotype was counted ten times or more. The genes are TRBV6-6 and TRBJ2-2; 12 bases fit TRBD2. The CDR3 sequence is 20 residues long. The germline gives CDR1 MNHNY, CDR2 SVGAGI (reference sequence). Trimming cost V 2 bases and J 2 bases; bases outside gene matches: 12. This CDR3 reads CASSYTPGASGGANTGELFF. The CDR3 nucleotides are TGTGCCAGCAGTTACACCCCGGGGGCTAGCGGGGGGGCAAACACCGGGGAGCTGTTTTTT.

This clonotype was seen a few times. The V call is TRBV6-5, the J call TRBJ1-1; 8 bases fit TRBD1. With V trimmed by 2 bases and J by 2 bases, 4 bases remained unmatched. The CDR3 runs to 15 residues. Germline-derived CDR1 and CDR2 are MNHEY and SVGAGI. The chain's CDR3 is CASSYSRGLNTEAFF. CDR3 nucleotide sequence: TGTGCCAGCAGTTACAGCAGGGGGCTCAACACTGAAGCTTTCTTT.

This clonotype was observed at least ten times. The gene calls are TRBV5-1 and TRBJ2-1; 9 bases line up with TRBD1. Looked up from germline, CDR1 is SGHRS and CDR2 is YFSETQ. The trim removed 9 bases at V and 4 bases at J, leaving 11 bases unmatched. CDR3 length: 15 amino acids. For the CDR3, the DNA is TGCGCCACACAAACTGGGGACAGGGAGTACAATGAGCAGTTCTTC. Translating gives CATQTGDREYNEQFF.

A note on this clonotype: No DNA is shown, since the ends of the CDR3 on it are uncertain; the CDR3 is the one TCRdb lists. The chain links TRBV18 to TRBJ2-2. The CDR3 spans 15 residues, counting both ends. Germline V gene sequence: CDR1 KGHSH, CDR2 LQKENI. This CDR3 reads CASSPLWENTGELFF.

V and J are TRBV20-1 and TRBJ1-5; maybe TRBD1 (5 bases). The CDR3 is 14 residues long. V dropped 6 bases and J dropped 5 bases, with 17 bases sitting between them. The germline V gene encodes CDR1 DFQATT and CDR2 SNEGSKA (reference sequence). CDR3 loop: CSANDPGGDQPQHF. CDR3 bases: TGCAGTGCGAACGACCCCGGGGGGGATCAGCCCCAGCATTTT.

The chain combines TRBV5-6 with TRBJ1-5; 8 bases map to TRBD1. The CDR3 has 15 residues. The trim removed 4 bases at V and 5 bases at J, leaving 8 bases unmatched. Germline CDR1 is SGHDT and CDR2 is YYEEEE. CDR3 sequence (DNA): TGTGCCAGCAGCGGCTTCGGACAGGGCCATCAGCCCCAGCATTTT. Protein sequence: CASSGFGQGHQPQHF.

The rearrangement joins TRBV10-3 to TRBJ2-5; D not certain. The CDR3 extends over 16 amino acids. In germline, CDR1 is ENHRY, CDR2 SYGVKD. The V and J ends lost 4 bases and 3 bases respectively, with 18 bases between them. CDR3 DNA sequence: TGTGCCATCAGTGCAATGGCGACTGAAGATGAAGAGACCCAGTACTTC. The encoded protein is CAISAMATEDEETQYF.

V usage is TRBV5-8 and J usage is TRBJ2-1, with no clear D. The V end lost 6 bases, the J end lost 0 bases, and 16 bases lay between the germline ends. The CDR3 totals 16 residues. Looked up from germline, CDR1 is SGHTS and CDR2 is YDEGEE. CDR3 nucleotide sequence: TGTGCCAGCAACTTCGTGTTATCGAGCTCCTACAATGAGCAGTTCTTC. Amino acids: CASNFVLSSSYNEQFF.

The genes are TRBV5-1 and TRBJ2-7; TRBD1 matches 10 bases. V lost 6 bases to trimming and J lost 0 bases; unmatched junction nucleotides: 12. CDR3 length equals 17 residues. CDR1 is SGHRS, CDR2 YFSETQ, per germline. CDR3 sequence: CASITDRGSAFSYEQYF. CDR3 DNA: TGCGCCAGCATCACGGACAGGGGGTCCGCATTCTCCTACGAGCAGTACTTC.

This clonotype was picked up a small number of times. The chain has TRBV7-9 and TRBJ2-1, with D perhaps matching TRBD1 (6 bases). The ends were cut back, 3 bases at V and 5 bases at J, with 14 bases in the middle. Germline V gene data show CDR1 as SEHNR and CDR2 as FQNEAQ (reference sequence). CDR3 size: 15 residues. CDR3 DNA sequence: TGTGCCAGCAGCTTTAATCCAGGGGCGGACAATGAGCAGTTCTTC. It codes for CASSFNPGADNEQFF.

This clonotype has more than one count but fewer than ten. This chain links TRBV5-1 with TRBJ1-1; D gene uncertain. The V and J ends lost 1 base and 1 base respectively, with 8 bases between them. Germline loops: CDR1 SGHRS, CDR2 YFSETQ. There are 14 residues in the CDR3. The CDR3 region is CASSLTERNTEAFF. DNA for the CDR3: TGCGCCAGCAGCTTGACGGAGAGGAACACTGAAGCTTTCTTT.

The J gene is TRBJ1-1, the V gene TRBV5-1, with 9 bases identical to TRBD1. The ends lost 4 bases at V and 4 bases at J; junction bases unmatched: 5. The germline gives CDR1 SGHRS, CDR2 YFSETQ. This CDR3 is 14 amino acids long. The CDR3 nucleotides are TGCGCCAGCAGCGCTACAGGGGGCTCCACTGAAGCTTTCTTT. Its protein product is CASSATGGSTEAFF.